The TCR beta chain described here comes from a study of a mutant IDH1 vaccine in newly diagnosed glioma. Study background: Most patients had received both radiotherapy and temozolomide, the prior options being radiotherapy, temozolomide, or both.

This clone was seen more than once but under ten times. Its antigen remains unknown. Time point defined: week 11, during vaccination. All doses held 300 ug of mutant IDH1 20-mer peptide, with topical imiquimod. Clones were read by immunoSEQ multiplex PCR, and TCRdb kept only the in-frame ones, dropping some. There are 50,000 to 75,000 clones in the sample; 80% occur only once, and around 6.5% lies in the top ten. From germline, CDR1 is LNHDA and CDR2 SQIVND (reference sequence). Deletions cut 7 bases from V and 1 base from J, with 16 bases between. This CDR3 region has 15 residues. Regarding the study as a whole: Immune responses induced by vaccination arose in approximately 93% of the patients.

Sequencing used PBMCs, obtained from a glioma patient whose treatment included an IDH1 peptide vaccine. The rearrangement joins TRBV19 to TRBJ1-1; TRBD1 is a possible D gene (5 bases). The receptor comes from a man aged 45-60 years with glioma. CDR3 in amino acids: CASTVQGTANTEAFF. The DNA for the CDR3 is TGTGCCAGTACCGTCCAAGGGACGGCGAACACTGAAGCTTTCTTT.